This TCR beta chain appears in the sequencing data of a study of blood T cell repertoires in COVID-19. Turning to the study itself: Donors in the United States, Italy and Spain gave samples during acute or convalescent COVID-19. T cells, B-cell-depleted T cells, or PBMCs supplied cDNA or gDNA.

Per the authors' pipeline: Quantification of nucleated cells was approximated via reference gene primer amplification. Libraries were prepared by immunoSEQ multiplex PCR; TCRdb keeps only in-frame clonotypes and omits some of them. V, J and clone size reflect that table, while D and trimming were determined from the DNA. The profile shows around 200,000 clones, 84% of them singletons. Looked up from germline, CDR1 is LGHDT and CDR2 is YNNKEL (reference sequence). The CDR3 spans 15 residues. V was shortened by 4 bases and J by 2 bases, with 12 bases between the two germline ends. This clone has a single count.

The chain employs TRBV3-1 (or the pseudogene TRBV3-2) and TRBJ1-3; perhaps TRBD1 as D (6 bases). The TCR was taken from a woman aged 80 or over with active or convalescent COVID-19. Sequenced: peripheral blood. CDR3: CASSPLAGAGNTIYF. DNA of the CDR3: TGTGCCAGCAGCCCGCTCGCAGGGGCTGGAAACACCATATATTTT.